Presented here are 6 T cell receptor beta chains from one specimen sequenced in a study of T cell responses to AZD1222 COVID-19 vaccine. Generated by immunoSEQ multiplex PCR, the TCRdb table keeps only in-frame clones and is missing some. Here the sample spans around 100,000 clones, roughly 87% being singletons. This sample comprised peripheral blood, obtained on day 0 of AZD1222 vaccination. These receptors were obtained from an adult in good health.

The chain carries TRBV5-1 and TRBJ2-7; D remains ambiguous. The germline V and J ends were trimmed by 2 bases and 4 bases, with 13 bases remaining between them. The CDR3 runs 14 residues. Germline-derived CDR1 and CDR2 are SGHRS and YFSETQ. The CDR3 spells CASSFGNLDYEQYF. The CDR3 DNA reads as TGCGCCAGCAGCTTTGGGAACTTAGATTACGAGCAGTACTTC.

The chain employs TRBV30 and TRBJ2-7; D not certain. The V end lost 0 bases, the J end lost 7 bases, and 13 bases lay between the germline ends. In germline, CDR1 is GTSNPN, CDR2 SVGIG (reference sequence). The CDR3 extends over 13 amino acids. The CDR3 here is CAWSVGGTWEQYF. In DNA form, the CDR3 reads TGTGCCTGGAGTGTTGGCGGAACGTGGGAGCAGTACTTC.

A single count supports this clone. V usage is TRBV25-1 and J usage is TRBJ1-1, with a tentative D call TRBD1 (5 bases). Trimming removed 2 bases at V and 0 bases at J, with 10 bases between. Looked up from germline, CDR1 is MGHDK and CDR2 is SYGVNS. The CDR3 contains 15 residues. DNA for the CDR3: TGTGCCAGCAGTGAACCCAGGGTCCTGAACACTGAAGCTTTCTTT. It is translated as CASSEPRVLNTEAFF. The full variable domain, with the rest looked up from reference TRBV25-1 and TRBJ1-1, is EADIYQTPRYLVIGTGKKITLECSQTMGHDKMYWYQQDPGMELHLIHYSYGVNSTEKGDLSSESTVSRIRTEHFPLTLESARPSHTSQYLCASSEPRVLNTEAFFGQGTRLTVV.

This chain joins TRBV3-1 (or the pseudogene TRBV3-2) and TRBJ2-1; TRBD1 matches 7 bases. Germline CDR1 is LGHDT and CDR2 is YNNKEL (reference sequence). The CDR3 consists of 14 residues. Germline trimming cut 5 bases from V and 9 bases from J; bases unmatched to any gene: 10. This CDR3 is CASSIGQVWSEQFF. DNA of the CDR3: TGTGCCAGCAGCATCGGACAGGTCTGGAGTGAGCAGTTCTTC.

The chain uses TRBV3-1 (or the pseudogene TRBV3-2) and TRBJ2-1; D gene uncertain. The V end lost 1 base, the J end lost 0 bases, and 10 bases lay between the germline ends. Germline CDR1 LGHDT, CDR2 YNNKEL (reference sequence). This CDR3 region has 16 residues. The DNA of the CDR3 is TGTGCCAGCAGCCAAGCACCCAGTAGCTCCTACAATGAGCAGTTCTTC. This encodes CASSQAPSSSYNEQFF.

This rearrangement joins TRBV28 to TRBJ2-3, with unresolved D. Germline V gene data show CDR1 as MDHEN and CDR2 as SYDVKM. With 6 bases removed from V and 5 bases from J, the gap between germline ends came to 18 bases. The CDR3 covers 15 residues. This CDR3 reads CASSRPVAWGDTQYF. In DNA, the CDR3 is TGTGCCAGCAGCCGCCCCGTGGCGTGGGGAGATACGCAGTATTTT.